This T cell receptor (beta chain) was identified during a study of cytomegalovirus exposure and HLA in healthy donors. Study-level information: In an earlier analysis, 95 million to 140 million unique TCR beta sequences were found from about 190 million T cells.

Study-wide results and caveats: Cytomegalovirus status was reportedly diagnosed by the classifier with high specificity and sensitivity. HLA alleles were associated with around 17,000 TCR beta sequences in a later analysis at 0.05 false discovery rate.

The junction had 10 bases not matched to a gene; V was cut back by 11 bases and J by 5 bases. The CDR3 covers 14 residues. Germline loops: CDR1 SNHLY, CDR2 FYNNEI. Each donor's status was that of a healthy bone marrow donor. To note about this clone: The target antigen is unknown.

13 Jbeta primers and 60 Vbeta primers were used for the PCR. Using immunoSEQ multiplex PCR, the repertoire was profiled, and TCRdb retains in-frame clones only, with some absent. The repertoire consists of about 140,000 clones, with roughly 76% occurring once and the leading ten covering roughly 14%. The chain has TRBV2 and TRBJ1-4; TRBD1 agrees at 8 bases. Sequencing used PBMCs. The receptor comes from a human donor in good health. The CDR3 here is CASGAGGNNEKLFF. DNA for the CDR3: TGTGCCTCAGGGGCAGGGGGCAACAATGAAAAACTGTTTTTT. The full variable domain, rest sourced from reference TRBV2 and TRBJ1-4, is EPEVTQTPSHQVTQMGQEVILRCVPISNHLYFYWYRQILGQKVEFLVSFYNNEISEKSEIFDDQFSVERPDGSNFTLKIRSTKLEDSAMYFCASGAGGNNEKLFFGSGTQLSVL.